Following are 15 T cell receptor beta chains from one sample sequenced in a study of yellow fever vaccine responses in identical twins. TCRdb called the RT-PCR reads again in MiXCR, with one record for every CDR3 protein. The sample has about 9,600 distinct CDR3 sequences; approximately 87% are singletons. The source material was T cells from blood (PBMCs), unsorted or a sorted subset (not recorded which), sampled before or after yellow fever vaccination (not recorded which). The receptors shown here come from a woman under 30 who received the yellow fever vaccine.

The chain has TRBV20-1 and TRBJ1-1, with unresolved D. The CDR3 has 11 amino acids. CDR1 and CDR2 from the germline V gene are DFQATT and SNEGSKA (reference sequence). CDR3 nucleotides: TGCAGAAGCGGGGATCCCACTGAAGCTTTCTTT. The encoded protein is CRSGDPTEAFF.

As for this clonotype: An end of the junction differs from the germline gene, which may be a read error. V usage is TRBV10-3 and J usage is TRBJ1-2, with D uncertain. The CDR3 has 13 amino acids. Per the germline V gene, CDR1 is ENHRY and CDR2 is SYGVKD. The CDR3 region has the DNA TGTGCCATCAGTGACCTCCCTTCACACGACCACATCTTC. This gives the protein CAISDLPSHDHIF.

This clonotype appeared a single time. The chain couples TRBV20-1 to TRBJ1-5; D is undetermined. Germline V CDR1 and CDR2: DFQATT, SNEGSKA (reference sequence). The CDR3 contains 15 residues. V lost 0 bases and J lost 9, with 18 bases in between. The CDR3 DNA is TGCAGTGCTAGAGACCCCTACGGGCCAGTTGGGCCCCAGCATTTT. Translation gives CSARDPYGPVGPQHF.

This clonotype was found once. This chain joins TRBV2 and TRBJ2-2, with D hard to call. The CDR3 is made up of 16 amino acids. CDR1 and CDR2 from the germline V gene are SNHLY and FYNNEI. The V end was cut by 3 bases, the J end by 7 bases, with 18 bases between. The CDR3 loop reads CASSDDGRHDDGELFF. Written as DNA, the CDR3 is TGTGCCAGCAGTGATGATGGACGCCACGACGACGGGGAGCTGTTTTTT.

This chain joins TRBV7-6 and TRBJ2-5, with 9 bases aligning to TRBD2. Trimming cost V 7 bases and J 0 bases; bases outside gene matches: 6. This CDR3 contains 15 residues. The germline V gene encodes CDR1 SGHVS and CDR2 FNYEAQ. The DNA of the CDR3 is TGTGCCAGCACCCTTAGCGGGGGTAACCAAGAGACCCAGTACTTC. This gives the protein CASTLSGGNQETQYF.

A single count supports this clonotype. The chain carries TRBV24-1 and TRBJ2-2; D call uncertain. The CDR3 extends over 12 amino acids. The ends were cut back, 6 bases at V and 1 base at J, with 2 bases in the middle. Germline-derived CDR1 and CDR2 are KGHDR and SFDVKD. CDR3 sequence (DNA): TGTGCCACCAGTAAGAACACCGGGGAGCTGTTTTTT. Translating gives CATSKNTGELFF.

The chain uses TRBV21-1 and TRBJ2-1; the table's D call, TRBD2, has no DNA check behind it. TRBV21-1 is marked as a pseudogene. This CDR3 spans 18 amino acids. The CDR3 DNA sequence: TGTGCCAGCAGCAAAAGGTGGGGGAGGGACTGTTTGTTCAATGAGCAGTTCTTC. Its translation: CASSKRWGRDCLFNEQFF.

This clonotype was observed a handful of times. This chain uses TRBV6-1 with TRBJ1-2; the match to TRBD1 covers 11 bases. The CDR3 contains 14 residues. Germline lookup yields CDR1 MNHNS and CDR2 SASEGT. With 5 bases clipped from V and 5 bases from J, the junction kept 4 bases outside the gene matches. The CDR3 protein is CASSSRDRGYGYTF. The CDR3 DNA reads TGTGCCAGCAGTAGCCGGGACAGGGGGTATGGCTACACCTTC.

The sample holds a few counts of this clonotype. The J gene is TRBJ2-1, the V gene TRBV7-3; TRBD2 matches at 9 bases. This CDR3 is 15 amino acids long. V lost 4 bases and J lost 4; bases outside the gene matches: 5. The germline V gene has CDR1 SGHTA and CDR2 FQGTGA. The DNA of the CDR3 is TGTGCCAGCAGCTCCGGACTAGCGACGTACAATGAGCAGTTCTTC. Translation gives CASSSGLATYNEQFF.

The chain combines TRBV11-3 with TRBJ2-7; 10 positions match TRBD1. V lost 5 bases to trimming and J lost 0 bases; unmatched junction nucleotides: 7. Germline V gene sequence: CDR1 SGHNT, CDR2 YENEEA. The CDR3 is made up of 16 amino acids. The CDR3 DNA follows: TGTGCCAGCAGCACGGGACAGGGGACTAGCTCCTACGAGCAGTACTTC. Translation: CASSTGQGTSSYEQYF.

This chain joins TRBV3-1 and TRBJ1-6; D not certain. The CDR3 sequence is 15 residues long. Per the germline V gene, CDR1 is LGHDT and CDR2 is YNNKEL (reference sequence). The V end lost 4 bases, the J end lost 5 bases, and 12 bases lay between the germline ends. The CDR3 here is CASSPGSQNNSPLHF. The CDR3 nucleotides read TGTGCCAGCAGCCCCGGTTCACAGAATAATTCACCCCTCCACTTT.

The chain joins TRBV18 to TRBJ2-1; D remains unclear. Trimming stripped 0 bases from V and 6 bases from J, with 9 bases between. This CDR3 is 14 amino acids long. CDR1 KGHSH and CDR2 LQKENI come from the germline V gene. The CDR3 here is CASSPPSPANEQFF. CDR3 nucleotides: TGTGCCAGCTCACCACCGTCGCCCGCCAATGAGCAGTTCTTC.

The chain uses TRBV11-1 and TRBJ2-3; D gene unclear. The CDR3 totals 15 residues. V shed 5 bases and J shed 1 base, with 13 bases lying between them. Germline-derived CDR1 and CDR2 are SGHAT and FQDESV (reference sequence). The CDR3, as DNA: TGTGCCAGCAGCCCGCGACAAACCCGCACAGATACGCAGTATTTT. Its translation: CASSPRQTRTDTQYF. Full variable domain (outside the CDR3, taken from reference TRBV11-1 and TRBJ2-3): EAEVAQSPRYKITEKSQAVAFWCDPISGHATLYWYRQILGQGPELLVQFQDESVVDDSQLPKDRFSAERLKGVDSTLKIQPAELGDSAMYLCASSPRQTRTDTQYFGPGTRLTVL.

The CDR3 DNA reads TGTGCCAGCAGGTCCTTGACAGGGCCCTCTGAAGCTTTCTTT. As protein: CASRSLTGPSEAFF. The chain recombines TRBV27 with TRBJ1-1, with 7 nucleotides matching TRBD1. The CDR3 runs 14 residues. Germline V CDR1 and CDR2: MNHEY, SMNVEV (reference sequence). The J segment lost 6 bases and the V segment lost 6 bases, leaving 10 bases of the junction unmatched.

This clonotype was counted once. The V call is TRBV7-3, the J call TRBJ2-1; 7 nucleotides line up with TRBD2. The germline gives CDR1 SGHTA, CDR2 FQGTGA. V dropped 3 bases and J dropped 4; count of bases not matched to a gene: 9. The CDR3 is 16 amino acids. This CDR3 reads CASSFAPSGTYNEQFF. In nucleotides, the CDR3 is TGTGCCAGCAGCTTCGCCCCTAGCGGTACATACAATGAGCAGTTCTTC.